This passage covers 22 T cell receptor beta chains from one sample sequenced in a study of naive and memory T cell subsets. Both TRBC1 and TRBC2 were covered by a beta constant-region primer of two equimolar oligonucleotides. The ligated cDNA underwent four PCR rounds using SP2 and nested alpha and beta constant-region primers. MiXCR, applied by TCRdb to the UMI-ligation and nested PCR reads, yields one record per CDR3 protein. The sample includes fewer than 9,500 distinct CDR3 sequences, about 30% seen only once; the top ten take about 59%. Sequencing was performed on CD8+ TEMRA cells from blood. The subset is: effector memory re-expressing CD45RA, CD45RA+ CD27-. Receptors were obtained from a human donor in good health.

The V call is TRBV28, the J call TRBJ2-5; 12 bases match TRBD2. Germline CDR1 and CDR2: MDHEN and SYDVKM. Losses at the gene ends were 5 bases for V and 0 bases for J; bases not matched to a gene: 4. The CDR3 has 16 residues. CDR3 region: CASSNLAGGYQETQYF. The CDR3 DNA reads TGTGCCAGCAGTAACCTAGCGGGGGGGTACCAAGAGACCCAGTACTTC. Drawing the rest from reference TRBV28 and TRBJ2-5, the complete variable domain is DVKVTQSSRYLVKRTGEKVFLECVQDMDHENMFWYRQDPGLGLRLIYFSYDVKMKEKGDIPEGYSVSREKKERFSLILESASTNQTSMYLCASSNLAGGYQETQYFGPGTRLLVL.

Sample share makes this clonotype large. V gene TRBV15 combines with J gene TRBJ2-5; 11 nucleotides match TRBD1. The CDR3 has 14 amino acids. Germline trimming cut 4 bases from V and 3 bases from J; bases unmatched to any gene: 1. Germline V gene sequence: CDR1 LNHNV, CDR2 YYDKDF (reference sequence). The CDR3 region is CATSMGQGEETQYF. The CDR3 DNA sequence: TGTGCCACCAGCATGGGACAGGGGGAAGAGACCCAGTACTTC.

The V gene is TRBV12-3 or TRBV12-4, the J gene TRBJ1-1; D is unresolved. Trimming shortened V by 4 bases and J by 10 bases, and 13 bases separated the two germline ends. CDR3 length: 12 amino acids. The CDR3 spells CASSSHGSGAFF. The CDR3 nucleotides are TGTGCCAGCAGTTCTCACGGTAGCGGAGCTTTCTTT.

The chain uses TRBV29-1 and TRBJ2-1; 15 bases are a match to TRBD2. Trimming cost V 4 bases and J 8 bases; bases outside gene matches: 12. Germline CDR1 and CDR2: SQVTM and ANQGSEA. The CDR3 covers 17 residues. CDR3: CSVAGLAGGSTSDEQFF. The CDR3 DNA follows: TGCAGCGTTGCGGGACTAGCGGGGGGTAGTACGAGCGATGAGCAGTTCTTC.

This clonotype has a handful of counts. The chain joins TRBV11-3 to TRBJ2-5; 13 bases align to TRBD2. Germline CDR1 reads SGHNT; CDR2 reads YENEEA. The CDR3 has 16 amino acids. V gave up 1 base and J gave up 2 bases; unmatched junction bases: 1. CDR3 coding DNA: TGTGCCAGCAGCTTAGGGGGACTAGCGGGGCAAGAGACCCAGTACTTC. It is translated as CASSLGGLAGQETQYF.

This rearrangement joins TRBV27 to TRBJ1-2; D is ambiguous. The CDR3 consists of 14 residues. V lost 5 bases and J 6 bases, leaving 16 bases between the germline ends. Germline CDR1 and CDR2: MNHEY and SMNVEV (reference sequence). CDR3 loop: CASSPLGPWNGYTF. The CDR3 DNA sequence: TGTGCCAGCAGTCCGCTCGGACCCTGGAATGGCTACACCTTC.

This chain joins TRBV20-1 and TRBJ2-1, with D perhaps matching TRBD1 (6 bases). The V gene lost 0 bases and the J gene lost 0 bases, with 15 bases spanning the gap. The CDR3 has 17 amino acids. Germline lookup yields CDR1 DFQATT and CDR2 SNEGSKA (reference sequence). The CDR3 region has the DNA TGCAGTGCTAGAGATCCTATACAGGGAAGCTCCTACAATGAGCAGTTCTTC. Encoded protein: CSARDPIQGSSYNEQFF.

In this sample, this clonotype turned up a few times. No conserved phenylalanine or tryptophan is present at the end of the CDR3, so a read error is the likely explanation. This chain links TRBV6-2 or TRBV6-3 with TRBJ1-5, with D possibly being TRBD1 (6 bases). The germline V and J ends were trimmed by 3 bases and 7 bases, with 19 bases remaining between them. The CDR3 spans 16 residues. Per germline, CDR1 MNHEY and CDR2 SVGEGT. In DNA form, the CDR3 reads TGTGCCAGCAGTTATTCCCTAGGGGGGGCTGAGCAGCCCCAGCATTTA. Translating it yields CASSYSLGGAEQPQHL.

This chain's CDR3 is CASRPGRGTEAFF. CDR3 nucleotide sequence: TGTGCCAGCAGGCCTGGTAGGGGCACTGAAGCTTTCTTT. V usage is TRBV12-3 or TRBV12-4 and J usage is TRBJ1-1; D perhaps matches TRBD1 (5 bases). The CDR3 runs to 13 residues. The ends were cut back, 6 bases at V and 4 bases at J, with 12 bases in the middle.

Only a few counts were recorded for this clonotype. The rearrangement joins TRBV20-1 to TRBJ2-1; the D gene is possibly TRBD1 (5 bases). Germline V gives CDR1 DFQATT, CDR2 SNEGSKA (reference sequence). The CDR3 contains 11 residues. The V end was cut by 7 bases, the J end by 3 bases, with 7 bases between. DNA of the CDR3: TGCAGTGTAGGGGTCTACAATGAGCAGTTCTTC. Translated, it gives CSVGVYNEQFF.

Only a few counts were recorded for this clonotype. The chain is built from TRBV4-3 and TRBJ2-1, with 13 bases that match TRBD2. Germline V gene lookup returns CDR1 LGHNA and CDR2 YSLEER. The CDR3 sequence is 16 residues long. V lost 1 base and J lost 7; bases outside the gene matches: 4. The CDR3 DNA reads as TGCGCCAGCAGCCAAGGGGGACTAGCGGGGTGGAATGAGCAGTTCTTC. It translates to CASSQGGLAGWNEQFF.

The chain couples TRBV27 to TRBJ1-5; 8 bases line up with TRBD1. The length of the CDR3 is 16 residues. Unmatched junction bases numbered 12, after V lost 2 bases and J lost 9 bases. Germline-derived CDR1 and CDR2 are MNHEY and SMNVEV (reference sequence). For the CDR3, the DNA is TGTGCCAGCAGTTTAACCGGCCAGGGGGCCCCCGGGCCCCAGCATTTT. Translating it yields CASSLTGQGAPGPQHF.

The gene calls are TRBV12-3 or TRBV12-4 and TRBJ1-1; 7 nucleotides match TRBD1. With V trimmed by 10 bases and J by 3 bases, 8 bases remained unmatched. The CDR3 covers 13 residues. The CDR3 nucleotides read TGTGCCACCCAGGAGGGGGCGCACACTGAAGCTTTCTTT. It is translated as CATQEGAHTEAFF.

The genes are TRBV20-1 and TRBJ2-3; no reliable D call. V was shortened by 0 bases and J by 0 bases, with 19 bases between the two germline ends. Germline lookup yields CDR1 DFQATT and CDR2 SNEGSKA (reference sequence). CDR3 length equals 18 residues. CDR3: CSARDTWLRTTSTDTQYF. The CDR3 DNA follows: TGCAGTGCTAGAGACACCTGGTTAAGGACCACTAGCACAGATACGCAGTATTTT.

The V gene is TRBV5-6, the J gene TRBJ2-7; weak D call: TRBD2 (5 bases). With 1 base removed from V and 7 bases from J, the gap between germline ends came to 15 bases. The V gene's germline CDR1 is SGHDT and CDR2 YYEEEE. CDR3 length equals 14 residues. The CDR3: CASSLTAPGIEQYF. The CDR3 DNA reads TGTGCCAGCAGCTTGACAGCTCCCGGGATTGAGCAGTACTTC.

The V call is TRBV7-9, the J call TRBJ1-1, with a weak D call TRBD1 (5 bases). The CDR3 is made up of 15 amino acids. The germline V gene encodes CDR1 SEHNR and CDR2 FQNEAQ (reference sequence). V lost 5 bases, J lost 5 bases, and 18 bases lay in between. For the CDR3, the DNA is TGTGCCAGCAGCGAAAGACAGAGCAGGTGGACTGAAGCTTTCTTT. As protein: CASSERQSRWTEAFF.

This clonotype was counted between two and nine times. V gene TRBV12-3 or TRBV12-4 combines with J gene TRBJ2-7, with D perhaps matching TRBD1 (6 bases). The V gene lost 3 bases and the J gene lost 0 bases, with 15 bases spanning the gap. The CDR3 runs to 16 residues. The CDR3 protein is CASSLGGGEYSYEQYF. Here the CDR3 DNA reads TGTGCCAGCAGTTTGGGTGGGGGCGAATACTCCTACGAGCAGTACTTC.

V gene TRBV6-6 combines with J gene TRBJ2-3, with D uncertain. The V end lost 2 bases, the J end lost 1 base, and 13 bases lay between the germline ends. The CDR3 spans 16 residues. Germline V gene data show CDR1 as MNHNY and CDR2 as SVGAGI (reference sequence). The CDR3 nucleotides read TGTGCCAGCAGTTACCCAACCGGCCACCGCACAGATACGCAGTATTTT. The encoded protein is CASSYPTGHRTDTQYF.

This clonotype has more than one count but fewer than ten. This sequence joins TRBV5-1 and TRBJ2-1, with D hard to call. V lost 4 bases to trimming and J lost 2 bases, with 13 bases between them. CDR3 length: 15 residues. Germline V gives CDR1 SGHRS, CDR2 YFSETQ. CDR3 residues: CASSLDQAPYNEQFF. The CDR3 DNA reads TGCGCCAGCAGCCTGGACCAGGCCCCCTACAATGAGCAGTTCTTC.

The V and J genes are TRBV7-9 and TRBJ2-7, with 12 bases lining up with TRBD2. Germline loops: CDR1 SEHNR, CDR2 FQNEAQ (reference sequence). V shed 5 bases, J shed 3 bases, and the junction held 8 bases outside the gene matches. The length of the CDR3 is 16 residues. The CDR3 here is CASSPKTSGGFYEQYF. CDR3 in DNA: TGTGCCAGCAGCCCAAAGACTAGCGGGGGCTTCTACGAGCAGTACTTC.

The chain uses TRBV20-1 and TRBJ2-5; D gene ambiguous. This CDR3 is built from 14 residues. Looked up from germline, CDR1 is DFQATT and CDR2 is SNEGSKA (reference sequence). Trimming pared 5 bases from V and 5 bases from J, leaving 18 bases between. Here the CDR3 reads CSASSGDPRETQYF. The DNA of the CDR3 is TGCAGTGCTTCCTCCGGAGACCCCAGGGAGACCCAGTACTTC.

The chain has TRBV6-5 and TRBJ2-5, with no clear D. The germline V gene encodes CDR1 MNHEY and CDR2 SVGAGI. This CDR3 comprises 15 residues. V gave up 2 bases and J gave up 4 bases, with 14 bases separating them. The DNA of the CDR3 is TGTGCCAGCAGTTACCGATGGGATAGCCGAGAGACCCAGTACTTC. Translation: CASSYRWDSRETQYF.